The sample holds many counts of the clone carrying this T cell receptor beta chain. Its antigen remains unknown. In making TCR cDNA, 5'RACE template switching added a universal primer site and UMIs to it. MiXCR, applied by TCRdb to the 5' RACE reads, yields one record per CDR3 protein. The table lists 250,000 to 400,000 distinct CDR3 sequences, roughly 4.3% of them singletons, with 15% to 20% in the top ten. The CDR3 runs to 14 residues. V was clipped by 4 bases and J by 3 bases; unmatched bases: 5. Germline CDR1 is MDHEN and CDR2 is SYDVKM. The sample is drawn from a study of T cells after yellow fever vaccination. Study results and caveats: Overall, a small share of clonotypes was seen in both CD4 and CD8 compartments. The presence of abundant clonotypes contaminating from the bulk population was possible in FACS-sorted repertoires.

The chain couples TRBV28 to TRBJ2-7; 8 bases fit TRBD1. The sequencing here drew on PBMCs, taken 15 days after the yellow fever booster vaccination. The receptor's source is a man younger than 30 who received the YFV17D yellow fever vaccine. The chain's CDR3 is CASSSGTGDYEQYV. As DNA, the CDR3 is TGTGCCAGCAGTTCCGGGACAGGTGACTACGAGCAGTACGTC.